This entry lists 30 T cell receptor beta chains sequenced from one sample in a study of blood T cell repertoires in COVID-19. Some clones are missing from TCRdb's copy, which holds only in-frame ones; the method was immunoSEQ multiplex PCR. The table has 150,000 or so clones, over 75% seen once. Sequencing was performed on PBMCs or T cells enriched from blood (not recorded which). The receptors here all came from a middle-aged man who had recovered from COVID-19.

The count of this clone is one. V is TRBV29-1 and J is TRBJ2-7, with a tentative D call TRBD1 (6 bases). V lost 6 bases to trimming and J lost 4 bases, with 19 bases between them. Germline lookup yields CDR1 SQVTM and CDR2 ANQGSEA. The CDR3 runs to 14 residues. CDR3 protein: CSVPTGKMGYEQYF. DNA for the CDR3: TGCAGCGTACCAACAGGGAAAATGGGGTACGAGCAGTACTTC.

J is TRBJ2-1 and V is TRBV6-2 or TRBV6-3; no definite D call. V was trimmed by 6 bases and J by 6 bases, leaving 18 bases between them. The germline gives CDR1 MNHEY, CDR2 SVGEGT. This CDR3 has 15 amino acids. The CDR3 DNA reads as TGTGCCAGCAGCCCGACATCCGCCCGTTCCAATGAGCAGTTCTTC. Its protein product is CASSPTSARSNEQFF.

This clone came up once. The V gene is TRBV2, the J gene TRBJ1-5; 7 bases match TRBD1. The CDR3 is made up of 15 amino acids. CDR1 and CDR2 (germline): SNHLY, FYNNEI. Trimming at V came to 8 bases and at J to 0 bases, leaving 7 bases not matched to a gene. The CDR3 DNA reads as TGTGCCAGCGGAAGAGACAGGGTTAGCAATCAGCCCCAGCATTTT. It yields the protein CASGRDRVSNQPQHF.

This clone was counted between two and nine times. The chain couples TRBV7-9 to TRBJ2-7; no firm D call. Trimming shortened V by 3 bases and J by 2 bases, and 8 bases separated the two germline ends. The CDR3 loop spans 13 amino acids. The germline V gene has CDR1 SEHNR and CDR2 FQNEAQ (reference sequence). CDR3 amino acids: CASSFRKAYEQYF. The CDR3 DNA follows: TGTGCCAGCAGCTTCAGGAAAGCCTACGAGCAGTACTTC.

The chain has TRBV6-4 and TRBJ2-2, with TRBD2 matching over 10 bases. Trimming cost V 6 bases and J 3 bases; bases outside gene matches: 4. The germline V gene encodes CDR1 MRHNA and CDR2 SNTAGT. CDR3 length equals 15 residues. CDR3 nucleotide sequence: TGTGCCAGCAGCGAGCGGGAGGGGGACACCGGGGAGCTGTTTTTT. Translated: CASSEREGDTGELFF.

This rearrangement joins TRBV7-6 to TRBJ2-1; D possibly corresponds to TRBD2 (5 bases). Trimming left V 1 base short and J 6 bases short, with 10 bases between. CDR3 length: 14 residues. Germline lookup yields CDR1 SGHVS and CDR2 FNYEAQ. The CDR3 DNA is TGTGCCAGCAGCTTAGAGGAGCGGTCCAATGAGCAGTTCTTC. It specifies CASSLEERSNEQFF.

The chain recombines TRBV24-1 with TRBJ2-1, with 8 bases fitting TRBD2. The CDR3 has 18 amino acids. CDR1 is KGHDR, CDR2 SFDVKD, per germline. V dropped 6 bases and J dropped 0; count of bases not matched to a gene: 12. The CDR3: CATSSTSGGGDSYNEQFF. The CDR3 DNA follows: TGTGCCACCAGTTCAACTAGCGGAGGCGGGGACTCCTACAATGAGCAGTTCTTC.

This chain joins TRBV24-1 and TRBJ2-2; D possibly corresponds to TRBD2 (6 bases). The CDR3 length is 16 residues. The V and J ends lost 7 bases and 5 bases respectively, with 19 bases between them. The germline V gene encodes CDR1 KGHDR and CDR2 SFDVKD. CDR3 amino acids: CATRGRSGGNTGELFF. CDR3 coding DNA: TGTGCCACCAGGGGTCGGAGTGGCGGGAATACCGGGGAGCTGTTTTTT.

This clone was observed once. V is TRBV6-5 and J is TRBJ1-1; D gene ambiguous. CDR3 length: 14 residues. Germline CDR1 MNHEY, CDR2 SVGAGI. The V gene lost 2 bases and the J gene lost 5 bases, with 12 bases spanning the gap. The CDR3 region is CASSYAYRDTEAFF. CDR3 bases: TGTGCCAGCAGTTACGCGTACCGTGATACTGAAGCTTTCTTT.

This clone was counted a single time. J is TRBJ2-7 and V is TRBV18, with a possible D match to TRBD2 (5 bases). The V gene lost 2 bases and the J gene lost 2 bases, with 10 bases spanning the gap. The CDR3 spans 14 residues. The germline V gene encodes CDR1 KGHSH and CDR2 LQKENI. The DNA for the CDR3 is TGTGCCAGCTCACCAAGCAGAGGGACCTACGAGCAGTACTTC. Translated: CASSPSRGTYEQYF.

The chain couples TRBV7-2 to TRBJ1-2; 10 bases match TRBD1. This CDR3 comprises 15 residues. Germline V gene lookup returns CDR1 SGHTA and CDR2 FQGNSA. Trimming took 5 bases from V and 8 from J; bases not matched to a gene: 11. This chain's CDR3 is CASSTRQGAAWGYTF. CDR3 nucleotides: TGTGCCAGCAGCACACGACAGGGGGCAGCGTGGGGCTACACCTTC. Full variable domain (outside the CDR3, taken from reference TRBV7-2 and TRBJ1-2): GAGVSQSPSNKVTEKGKDVELRCDPISGHTALYWYRQSLGQGLEFLIYFQGNSAPDKSGLPSDRFSAERTGGSVSTLTIQRTQQEDSAVYLCASSTRQGAAWGYTFGSGTRLTVV.

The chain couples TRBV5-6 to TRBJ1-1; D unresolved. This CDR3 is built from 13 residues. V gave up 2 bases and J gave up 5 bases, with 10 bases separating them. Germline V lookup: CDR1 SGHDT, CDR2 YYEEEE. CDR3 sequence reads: CASSLGRITEAFF. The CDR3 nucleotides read TGTGCCAGCAGCTTAGGCAGGATAACTGAAGCTTTCTTT.

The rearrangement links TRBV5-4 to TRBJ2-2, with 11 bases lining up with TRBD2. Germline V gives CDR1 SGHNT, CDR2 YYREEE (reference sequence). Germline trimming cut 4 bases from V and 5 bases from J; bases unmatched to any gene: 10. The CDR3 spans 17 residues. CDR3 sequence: CASSPGRLAGNTGELFF. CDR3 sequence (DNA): TGTGCCAGCAGCCCCGGGCGACTAGCGGGAAATACCGGGGAGCTGTTTTTT.

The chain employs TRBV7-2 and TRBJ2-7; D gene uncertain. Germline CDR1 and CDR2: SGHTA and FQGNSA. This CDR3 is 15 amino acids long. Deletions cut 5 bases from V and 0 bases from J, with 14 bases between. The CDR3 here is CASSREIMSSYEQYF. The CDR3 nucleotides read TGTGCCAGCAGCCGCGAGATCATGAGCTCCTACGAGCAGTACTTC.

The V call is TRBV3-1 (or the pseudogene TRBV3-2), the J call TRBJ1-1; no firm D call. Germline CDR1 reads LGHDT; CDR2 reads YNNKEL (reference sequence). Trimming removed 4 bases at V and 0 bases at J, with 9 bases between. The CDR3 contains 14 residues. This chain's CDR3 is CASSPLTMNTEAFF. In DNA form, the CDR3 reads TGTGCCAGCAGCCCATTGACAATGAACACTGAAGCTTTCTTT.

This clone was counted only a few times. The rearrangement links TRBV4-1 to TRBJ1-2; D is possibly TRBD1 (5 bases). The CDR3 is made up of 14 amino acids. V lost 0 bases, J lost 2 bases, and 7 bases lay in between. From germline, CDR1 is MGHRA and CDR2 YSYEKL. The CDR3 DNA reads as TGCGCCAGCAGCCAAGAGGGGGGAAACTATGGCTACACCTTC. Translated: CASSQEGGNYGYTF.

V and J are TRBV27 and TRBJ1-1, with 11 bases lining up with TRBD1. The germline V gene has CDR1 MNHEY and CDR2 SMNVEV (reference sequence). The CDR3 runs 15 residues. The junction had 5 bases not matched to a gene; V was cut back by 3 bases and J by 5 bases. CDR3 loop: CASSFAGTGGTEAFF. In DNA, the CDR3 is TGTGCCAGCAGTTTCGCCGGGACAGGGGGAACTGAAGCTTTCTTT.

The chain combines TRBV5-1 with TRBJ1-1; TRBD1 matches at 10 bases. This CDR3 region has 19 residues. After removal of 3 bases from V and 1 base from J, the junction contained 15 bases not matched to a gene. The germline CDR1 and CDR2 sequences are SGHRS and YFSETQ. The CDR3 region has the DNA TGCGCCAGCAGCTCCCTTAGTGGGACAGGGGAGGGATCGAACACTGAAGCTTTCTTT. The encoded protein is CASSSLSGTGEGSNTEAFF.

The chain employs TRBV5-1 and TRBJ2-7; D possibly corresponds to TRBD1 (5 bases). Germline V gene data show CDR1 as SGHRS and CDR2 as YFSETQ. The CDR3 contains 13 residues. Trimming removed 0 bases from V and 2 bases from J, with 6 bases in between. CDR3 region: CASSLEGTYEQYF. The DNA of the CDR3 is TGCGCCAGCAGCTTGGAGGGGACCTACGAGCAGTACTTC.

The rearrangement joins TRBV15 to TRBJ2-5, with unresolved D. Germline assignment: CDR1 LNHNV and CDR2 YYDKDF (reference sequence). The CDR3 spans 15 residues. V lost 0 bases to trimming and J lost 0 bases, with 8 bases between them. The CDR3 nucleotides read TGTGCCACCAGCAGAGATTTGATAGACCAAGAGACCCAGTACTTC. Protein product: CATSRDLIDQETQYF.

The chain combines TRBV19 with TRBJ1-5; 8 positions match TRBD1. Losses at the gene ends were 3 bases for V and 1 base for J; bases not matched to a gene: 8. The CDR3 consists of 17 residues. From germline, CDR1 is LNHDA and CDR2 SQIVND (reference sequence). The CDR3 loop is CASSIRQGAGSNQPQHF. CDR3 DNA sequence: TGTGCCAGTAGTATCCGCCAGGGGGCGGGGAGCAATCAGCCCCAGCATTTT.

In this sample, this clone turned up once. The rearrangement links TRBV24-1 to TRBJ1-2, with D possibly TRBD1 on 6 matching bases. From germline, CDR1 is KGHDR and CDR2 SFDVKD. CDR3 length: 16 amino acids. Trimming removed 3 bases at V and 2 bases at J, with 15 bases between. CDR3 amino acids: CATSDPSAQGNYGYTF. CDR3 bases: TGTGCCACCAGTGATCCCAGTGCCCAGGGGAACTATGGCTACACCTTC.

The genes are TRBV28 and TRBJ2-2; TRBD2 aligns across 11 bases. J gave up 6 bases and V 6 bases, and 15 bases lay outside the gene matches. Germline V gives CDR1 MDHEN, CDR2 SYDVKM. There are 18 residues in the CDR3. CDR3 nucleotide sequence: TGTGCCAGCAGACGTCCGGGACTAGCGGACGACGGGTCCGGGGAGCTGTTTTTT. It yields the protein CASRRPGLADDGSGELFF.

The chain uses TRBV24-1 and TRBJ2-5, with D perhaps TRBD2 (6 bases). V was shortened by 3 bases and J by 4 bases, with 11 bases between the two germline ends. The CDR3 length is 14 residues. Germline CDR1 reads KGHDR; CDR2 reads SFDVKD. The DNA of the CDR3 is TGTGCCACCAGTGATAGAGGAGGGTTAGAGACCCAGTACTTC. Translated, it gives CATSDRGGLETQYF.

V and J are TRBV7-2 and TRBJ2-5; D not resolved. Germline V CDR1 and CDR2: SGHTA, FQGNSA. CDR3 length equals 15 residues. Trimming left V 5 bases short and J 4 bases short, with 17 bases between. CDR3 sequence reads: CASSPPSAAIETQYF. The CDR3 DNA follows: TGTGCCAGCAGCCCCCCGAGCGCGGCAATAGAGACCCAGTACTTC.

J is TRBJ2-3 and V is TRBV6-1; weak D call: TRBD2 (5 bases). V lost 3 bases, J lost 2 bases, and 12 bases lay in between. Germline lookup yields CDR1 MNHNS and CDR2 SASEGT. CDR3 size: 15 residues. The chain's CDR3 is CASSEGSGNTDTQYF. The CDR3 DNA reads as TGTGCCAGCAGTGAGGGATCGGGAAACACAGATACGCAGTATTTT.

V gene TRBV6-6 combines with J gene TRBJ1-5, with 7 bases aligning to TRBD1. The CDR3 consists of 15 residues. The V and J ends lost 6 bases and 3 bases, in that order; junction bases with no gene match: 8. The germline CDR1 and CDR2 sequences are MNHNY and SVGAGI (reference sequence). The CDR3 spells CASSSRQGHNQPQHF. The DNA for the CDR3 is TGTGCCAGCAGCTCAAGACAGGGCCACAATCAGCCCCAGCATTTT.

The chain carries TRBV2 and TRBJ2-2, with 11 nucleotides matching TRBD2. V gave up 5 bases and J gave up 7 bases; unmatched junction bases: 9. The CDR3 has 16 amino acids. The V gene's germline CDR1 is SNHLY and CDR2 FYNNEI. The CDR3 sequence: CASSPGLAVPGGELFF. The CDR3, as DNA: TGTGCCAGCAGTCCGGGACTAGCGGTGCCCGGCGGGGAGCTGTTTTTT.

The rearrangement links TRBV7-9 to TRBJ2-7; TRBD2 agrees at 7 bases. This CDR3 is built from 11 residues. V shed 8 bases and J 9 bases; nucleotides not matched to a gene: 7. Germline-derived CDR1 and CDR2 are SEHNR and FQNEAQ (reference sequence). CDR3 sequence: CASGEAGRQYF. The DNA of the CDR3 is TGTGCCAGCGGCGAAGCGGGGCGGCAGTACTTC.

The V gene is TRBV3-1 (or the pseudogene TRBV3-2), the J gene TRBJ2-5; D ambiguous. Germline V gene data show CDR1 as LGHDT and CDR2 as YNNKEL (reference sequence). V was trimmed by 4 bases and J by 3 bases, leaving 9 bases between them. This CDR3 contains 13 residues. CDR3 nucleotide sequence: TGTGCCAGCAGCCTGAGCGTGAAAGAGACCCAGTACTTC. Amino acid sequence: CASSLSVKETQYF.